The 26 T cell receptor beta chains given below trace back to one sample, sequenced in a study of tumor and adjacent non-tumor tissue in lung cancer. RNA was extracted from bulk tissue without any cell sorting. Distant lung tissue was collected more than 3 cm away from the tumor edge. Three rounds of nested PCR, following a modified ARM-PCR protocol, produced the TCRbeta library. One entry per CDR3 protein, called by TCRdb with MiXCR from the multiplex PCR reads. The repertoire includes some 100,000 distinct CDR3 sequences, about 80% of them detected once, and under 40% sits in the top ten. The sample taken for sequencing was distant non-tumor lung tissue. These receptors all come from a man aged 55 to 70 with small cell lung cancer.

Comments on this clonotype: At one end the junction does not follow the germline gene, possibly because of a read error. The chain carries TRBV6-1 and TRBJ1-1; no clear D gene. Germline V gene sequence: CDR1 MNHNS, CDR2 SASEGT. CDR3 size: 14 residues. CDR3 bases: TGTGCCAGCACACGAGGCGTACAGAACACTGAAGCTTCCTTT. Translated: CASTRGVQNTEASF.

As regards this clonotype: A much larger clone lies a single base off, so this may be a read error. CDR3 sequence reads: CASTQNRAEGYGYTF. CDR3 in DNA: TGTGCCAGCACCCAGAACAGGGCTGAGGGGTATGGCTACACCTTC. The chain combines TRBV7-9 with TRBJ1-2; possibly TRBD1 for D (6 bases). Trimming took 7 bases from V and 5 from J, leaving 20 bases between them. The CDR3 is 15 amino acids. Looked up from germline, CDR1 is SEHNR and CDR2 is FQNEAQ (reference sequence).

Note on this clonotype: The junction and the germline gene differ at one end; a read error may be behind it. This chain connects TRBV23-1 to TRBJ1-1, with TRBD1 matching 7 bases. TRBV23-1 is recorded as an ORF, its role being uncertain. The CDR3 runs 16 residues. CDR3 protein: CASSDLPGQKNTGAFF. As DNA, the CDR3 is TGCGCCAGCAGCGACCTCCCGGGACAGAAAAACACTGGAGCTTTCTTT.

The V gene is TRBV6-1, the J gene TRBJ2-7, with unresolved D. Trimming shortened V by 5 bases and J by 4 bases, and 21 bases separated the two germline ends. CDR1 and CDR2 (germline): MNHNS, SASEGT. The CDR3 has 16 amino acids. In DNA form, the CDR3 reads TGTGCCAGCAGTAGGAGAAACACCTGGCCCCATTACGAGCAGTACGTC. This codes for CASSRRNTWPHYEQYV.

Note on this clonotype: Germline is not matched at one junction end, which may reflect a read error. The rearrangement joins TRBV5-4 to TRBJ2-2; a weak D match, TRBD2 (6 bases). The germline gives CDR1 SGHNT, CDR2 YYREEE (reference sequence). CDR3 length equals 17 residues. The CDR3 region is CASSPSNSGANTGEPFF. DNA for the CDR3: TGTGCCAGCAGCCCCTCGAATAGCGGAGCGAACACCGGGGAGCCGTTTTTT.

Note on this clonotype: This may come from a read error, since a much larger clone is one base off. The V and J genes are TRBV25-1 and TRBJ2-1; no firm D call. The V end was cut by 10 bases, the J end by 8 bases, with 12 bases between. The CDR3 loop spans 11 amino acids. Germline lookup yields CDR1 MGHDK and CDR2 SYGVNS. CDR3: CATTYEYEQFF. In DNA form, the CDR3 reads TGTGCCACCACCTACGAGTATGAGCAGTTCTTC. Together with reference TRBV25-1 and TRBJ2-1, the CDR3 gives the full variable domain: EADIYQTPRYLVIGTGKKITLECSQTMGHDKMYWYQQDPGMELHLIHYSYGVNSTEKGDLSSESTVSRIRTEHFPLTLESARPSHTSQYLCATTYEYEQFFGPGTRLTVL.

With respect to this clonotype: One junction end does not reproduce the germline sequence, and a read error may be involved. In DNA form, the CDR3 reads TGTGCCAGCAGTTTAAAACAGGGGACCCATCAGCCCCCGCAATTT. Amino acid sequence: CASSLKQGTHQPPQF. The chain is built from TRBV6-5 and TRBJ1-5; 7 bases are a match to TRBD1. The CDR3 contains 15 residues. Germline V gene sequence: CDR1 MNHEY, CDR2 SVGAGI.

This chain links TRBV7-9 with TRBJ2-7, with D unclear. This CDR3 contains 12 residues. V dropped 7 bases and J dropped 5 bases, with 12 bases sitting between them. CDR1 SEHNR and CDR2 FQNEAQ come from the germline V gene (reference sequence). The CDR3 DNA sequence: TGTGCCAGCACCTATGGCAGCCACGAGCAGTACTTC. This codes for CASTYGSHEQYF.

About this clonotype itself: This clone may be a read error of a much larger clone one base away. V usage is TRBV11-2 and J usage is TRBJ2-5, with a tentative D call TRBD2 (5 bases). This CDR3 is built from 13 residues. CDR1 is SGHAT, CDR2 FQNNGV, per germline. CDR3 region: CASSWESQGTQYF. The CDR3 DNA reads TGTGCCAGCAGCTGGGAGAGCCAAGGGACCCAGTACTTC.

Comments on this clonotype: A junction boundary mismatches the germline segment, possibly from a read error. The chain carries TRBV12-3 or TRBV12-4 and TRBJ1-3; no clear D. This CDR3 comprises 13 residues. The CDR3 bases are TGTGCCAGGAGTTCAGACGGAGGAAACACCATATATTTT. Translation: CARSSDGGNTIYF.

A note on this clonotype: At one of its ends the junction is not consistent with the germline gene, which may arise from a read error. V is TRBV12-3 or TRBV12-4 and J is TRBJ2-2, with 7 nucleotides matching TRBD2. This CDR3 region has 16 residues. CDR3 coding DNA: TGTGCCAACAGTTTTTGGCGGGGGTCGAACCCCGGGGAGCTGTTTTTT. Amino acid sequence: CANSFWRGSNPGELFF.

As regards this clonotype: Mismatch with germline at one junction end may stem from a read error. The CDR3 sequence: CTSSRGTSGILSYELYF. The CDR3 DNA follows: TGTACCAGCAGCCGCGGGACTAGCGGGATTCTTTCCTACGAGCTGTACTTC. The genes are TRBV6-5 and TRBJ2-7, with 13 bases that match TRBD2. Germline V gene data show CDR1 as MNHEY and CDR2 as SVGAGI. CDR3 length equals 17 residues.

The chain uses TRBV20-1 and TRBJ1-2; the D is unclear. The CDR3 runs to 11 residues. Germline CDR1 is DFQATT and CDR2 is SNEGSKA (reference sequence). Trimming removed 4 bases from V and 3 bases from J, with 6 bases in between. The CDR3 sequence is CSAKTDYGYTF. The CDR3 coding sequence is TGCAGTGCTAAAACGGACTATGGCTACACCTTC.

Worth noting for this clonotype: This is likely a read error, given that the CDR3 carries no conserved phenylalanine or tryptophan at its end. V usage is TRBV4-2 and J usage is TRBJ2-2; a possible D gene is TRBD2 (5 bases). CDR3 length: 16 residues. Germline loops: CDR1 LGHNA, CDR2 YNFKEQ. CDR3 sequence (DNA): TGTGGCAGCAGCCAAGATCTGAGGGTCAACACAGGGGAGCTGTTTATT. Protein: CGSSQDLRVNTGELFI.

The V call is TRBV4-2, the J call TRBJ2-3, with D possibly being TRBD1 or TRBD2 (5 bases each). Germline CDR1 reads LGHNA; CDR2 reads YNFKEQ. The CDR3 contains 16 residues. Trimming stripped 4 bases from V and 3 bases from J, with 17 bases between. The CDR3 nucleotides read TGTGCCAGCAGCCGTCGAGGGGTGCCGGGAACAGATACGCAGTATTTT. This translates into CASSRRGVPGTDTQYF.

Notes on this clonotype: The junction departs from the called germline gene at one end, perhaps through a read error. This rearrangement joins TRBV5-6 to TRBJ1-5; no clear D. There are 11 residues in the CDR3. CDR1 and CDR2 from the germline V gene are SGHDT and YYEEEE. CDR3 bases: TGTGCCAGCACCACCTATCAGCCACAGCATTTT. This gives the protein CASTTYQPQHF.

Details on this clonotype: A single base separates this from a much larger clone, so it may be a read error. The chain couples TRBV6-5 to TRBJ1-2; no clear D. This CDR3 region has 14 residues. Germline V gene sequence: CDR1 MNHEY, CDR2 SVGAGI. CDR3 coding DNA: TGTGCCAGCAGTCGATTTTTGGGCATCAATGGCTGCACCTTC. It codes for CASSRFLGINGCTF.

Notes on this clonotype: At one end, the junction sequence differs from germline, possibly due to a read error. The CDR3 is CASSRLGDMQPQHF. The CDR3 DNA sequence: TGTGCCAGCAGCCGATTAGGGGACATGCAGCCCCAGCACTTT. This chain connects TRBV5-5 to TRBJ1-5, with D maybe TRBD1 (6 bases). CDR1 and CDR2 (germline): SGHKS, YYEKEE (reference sequence). The CDR3 covers 14 residues.

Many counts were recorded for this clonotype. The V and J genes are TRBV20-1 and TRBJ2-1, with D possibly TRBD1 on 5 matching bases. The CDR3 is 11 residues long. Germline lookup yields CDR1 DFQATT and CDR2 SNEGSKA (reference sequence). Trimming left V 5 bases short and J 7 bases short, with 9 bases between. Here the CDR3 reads CSAGATNEQFF. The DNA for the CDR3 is TGCAGTGCTGGGGCGACAAATGAGCAGTTCTTC.

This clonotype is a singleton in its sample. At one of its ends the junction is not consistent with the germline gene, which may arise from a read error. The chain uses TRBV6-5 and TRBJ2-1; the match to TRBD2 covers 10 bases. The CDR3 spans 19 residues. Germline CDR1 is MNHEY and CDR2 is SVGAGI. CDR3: CASGYSSGRGLATYDEQFF. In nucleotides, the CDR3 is TGTGCCAGCGGTTACTCGAGCGGGCGGGGACTAGCGACTTACGATGAGCAGTTCTTC.

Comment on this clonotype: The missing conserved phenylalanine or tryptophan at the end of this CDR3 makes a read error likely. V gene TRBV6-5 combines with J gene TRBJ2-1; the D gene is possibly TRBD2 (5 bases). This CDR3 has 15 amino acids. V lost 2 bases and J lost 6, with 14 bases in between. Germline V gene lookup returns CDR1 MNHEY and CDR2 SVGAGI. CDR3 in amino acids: CASSYAGRVGNEQFL. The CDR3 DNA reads TGTGCCAGCAGTTACGCTGGGAGAGTGGGCAATGAGCAGTTCTTA.

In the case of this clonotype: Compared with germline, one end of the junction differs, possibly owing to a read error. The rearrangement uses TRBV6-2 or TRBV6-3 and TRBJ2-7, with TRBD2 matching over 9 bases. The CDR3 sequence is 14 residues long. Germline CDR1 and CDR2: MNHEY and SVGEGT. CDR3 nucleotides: TGTACCAGCAAGATAGCGGGAGTCCCTATTGAGCAGTACTTC. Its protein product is CTSKIAGVPIEQYF.

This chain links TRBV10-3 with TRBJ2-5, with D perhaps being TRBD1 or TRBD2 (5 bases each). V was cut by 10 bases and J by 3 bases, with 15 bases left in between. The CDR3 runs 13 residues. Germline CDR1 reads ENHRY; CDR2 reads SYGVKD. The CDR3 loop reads CATIEGPEETQYF. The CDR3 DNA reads TGTGCCACCATAGAGGGACCCGAAGAGACCCAGTACTTC.

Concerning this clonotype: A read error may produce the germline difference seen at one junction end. This CDR3 is CASSPTGPFYAYIF. The CDR3, as DNA: TGTGCCAGCAGTCCGACCGGGCCATTCTATGCCTACATCTTC. The chain carries TRBV6-5 and TRBJ1-2; D ambiguous. Germline lookup yields CDR1 MNHEY and CDR2 SVGAGI. The CDR3 has 14 amino acids.

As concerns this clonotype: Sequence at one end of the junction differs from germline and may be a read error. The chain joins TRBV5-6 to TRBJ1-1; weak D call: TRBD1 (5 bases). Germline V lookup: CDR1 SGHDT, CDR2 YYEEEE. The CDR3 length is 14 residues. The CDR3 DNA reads TGTGCCAGCAGCCTTCCCGGGGGGAACACCGAAGCTTTCTTT. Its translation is CASSLPGGNTEAFF.

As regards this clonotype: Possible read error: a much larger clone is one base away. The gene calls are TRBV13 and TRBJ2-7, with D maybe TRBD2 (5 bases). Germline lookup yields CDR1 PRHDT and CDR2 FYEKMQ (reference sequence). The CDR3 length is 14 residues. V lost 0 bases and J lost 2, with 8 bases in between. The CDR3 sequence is CASSLGLVAYEQYF. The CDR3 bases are TGTGCCAGCAGCTTAGGACTAGTGGCCTACGAGCAGTACTTC.